This TCR beta chain was sequenced during a study of T cell repertoires and HLA-DP antigens. Study details: A couple of male donors and one female donor spanned ages 18-to-29 through 60-to-69.

Regarding this clone: Its specificity is not known. Other DNA sequences in the sample encode the same CDR3.

Germline CDR1 SGHRS, CDR2 YFSETQ. The V end was cut by 2 bases, the J end by 1 base, with 6 bases between. The CDR3 runs 14 residues. Study results and caveats: Sorted CD137+ cells had clonality roughly 0.38 against both alloantigens, versus around 0.037 pre-culture. Antigen presentation used HeLa cells, with total CD4+ cells responding.

The primer mix covered 54 TRBV segments and 13 TRBJ segments. TCRdb keeps only in-frame clones here, not all; method: immunoSEQ multiplex PCR. The sample has approximately 100,000 clones, roughly nine tenths seen once. The clonotype comes from a man in his fifties or sixties in good health and CMV-seronegative. Sequences were obtained from CD4+ T cells from PBMCs. This chain connects TRBV5-1 to TRBJ1-4; D possibly corresponds to TRBD1 (6 bases). This CDR3 reads CASSLGGTNEKLFF. The CDR3 nucleotides read TGCGCCAGCAGCTTAGGGGGAACTAATGAAAAACTGTTTTTT. The complete variable domain, with remaining parts taken from reference TRBV5-1 and TRBJ1-4, reads KAGVTQTPRYLIKTRGQQVTLSCSPISGHRSVSWYQQTPGQGLQFLFEYFSETQRNKGNFPGRFSGRQFSNSRSEMNVSTLELGDSALYLCASSLGGTNEKLFFGSGTQLSVL.